One sample yielded the 22 T cell receptor beta chains listed below, sequenced in a study of beta chain features in type 1 diabetes. The whole isolated RNA underwent reverse transcription, so sequencing captured expressed TCRB transcripts. Assay: immunoSEQ multiplex PCR; the TCRdb copy retains only in-frame clones and omits some. Of 900,000 or so clones in the sample, roughly a sixth were seen once. Specimen: naive CD4+ T cells from blood. The receptors were sampled from a woman younger than 30 in good health.

This clone was recorded a few times. This sequence joins TRBV4-3 and TRBJ2-7; D might be TRBD1 (5 bases). The germline V gene has CDR1 LGHNA and CDR2 YSLEER. CDR3 length equals 15 residues. Trimming took 0 bases from V and 3 from J, leaving 12 bases between them. The CDR3 DNA follows: TGCGCCAGCAGCCAAGACCAGACAGTCTTCTACGAGCAGTACTTC. Translation: CASSQDQTVFYEQYF.

The gene calls are TRBV18 and TRBJ2-7, with 15 positions matching TRBD2. The J segment lost 4 bases and the V segment lost 5 bases, leaving 6 bases of the junction unmatched. In germline, CDR1 is KGHSH, CDR2 LQKENI. The CDR3 contains 16 residues. DNA for the CDR3: TGTGCCAGCTCAGCCGGACTAGCGGGAGGGGAGTACGAGCAGTACTTC. This sequence encodes CASSAGLAGGEYEQYF.

V and J are TRBV18 and TRBJ2-7, with TRBD2 identical over 8 bases. CDR3 length equals 14 residues. V shed 5 bases and J 0 bases; nucleotides not matched to a gene: 3. Germline V gene lookup returns CDR1 KGHSH and CDR2 LQKENI. For the CDR3, the DNA is TGTGCCAGCTCAGAAGCGGGAGCCTCCTACGAGCAGTACTTC. It encodes CASSEAGASYEQYF.

This clone was seen a handful of times. The chain combines TRBV27 with TRBJ2-6; no reliable D call. The CDR3 loop spans 14 amino acids. The germline V gene has CDR1 MNHEY and CDR2 SMNVEV (reference sequence). Trimming cost V 5 bases and J 2 bases, with 7 bases left between them. CDR3: CASSPLAGANVLTF. The CDR3 DNA follows: TGTGCCAGCAGTCCTTTAGCTGGGGCCAACGTCCTGACTTTC. Full variable domain (rest looked up from reference TRBV27 and TRBJ2-6): EAQVTQNPRYLITVTGKKLTVTCSQNMNHEYMSWYRQDPGLGLRQIYYSMNVEVTDKGDVPEGYKVSRKEKRNFPLILESPSPNQTSLYFCASSPLAGANVLTFGAGSRLTVL.

A few counts support this clone. The chain uses TRBV10-2 and TRBJ2-2; unclear D gene. The germline V gene encodes CDR1 WSHSY and CDR2 SAAADI. Trimming pared 2 bases from V and 2 bases from J, leaving 12 bases between. CDR3 size: 16 residues. CDR3: CASSEVKDENTGELFF. The CDR3 DNA sequence: TGCGCCAGCAGTGAGGTAAAGGACGAAAACACCGGGGAGCTGTTTTTT.

The rearrangement links TRBV2 to TRBJ1-2, with TRBD1 as a possible D gene (5 bases). V lost 5 bases, J lost 2 bases, and 9 bases lay in between. Germline CDR1 reads SNHLY; CDR2 reads FYNNEI. The CDR3 sequence is 13 residues long. CDR3 residues: CASSLYRNYGYTF. Here the CDR3 DNA reads TGTGCCAGCAGTCTGTACAGGAACTATGGCTACACCTTC.

This chain uses TRBV5-1 with TRBJ2-2, with unresolved D. The V and J ends lost 4 bases and 3 bases respectively, with 10 bases between them. Germline values: CDR1 SGHRS, CDR2 YFSETQ. The CDR3 sequence is 14 residues long. The DNA of the CDR3 is TGCGCCAGCAGCAACATACAGCACACCGGGGAGCTGTTTTTT. Its translation: CASSNIQHTGELFF.

This clone came up a few times. J is TRBJ1-1 and V is TRBV14; 7 bases are a match to TRBD1. The CDR3 spans 17 residues. Losses at the gene ends were 3 bases for V and 0 bases for J; bases not matched to a gene: 10. CDR1 is SGHDN, CDR2 FVKESK, per germline. CDR3 protein: CASSQFVGRGMNTEAFF. CDR3 DNA sequence: TGTGCCAGCAGCCAGTTCGTCGGCAGGGGGATGAACACTGAAGCTTTCTTT.

The genes are TRBV9 and TRBJ2-7; a weak D match, TRBD1 (6 bases). The CDR3 has 14 residues. V lost 2 bases and J lost 3, with 12 bases in between. From germline, CDR1 is SGDLS and CDR2 YYNGEE. Here the CDR3 reads CASSVSAGDYEQYF. CDR3 bases: TGTGCCAGCAGCGTTTCGGCAGGGGACTACGAGCAGTACTTC.

The chain joins TRBV29-1 to TRBJ2-4; tentative D call: TRBD2 (6 bases). Germline V gene data show CDR1 as SQVTM and CDR2 as ANQGSEA. Trimming pared 6 bases from V and 8 bases from J, leaving 17 bases between. The CDR3 runs 13 residues. The CDR3 nucleotides read TGCAGCGTAAATTGGCGGTCGGGGGACATTCAGTACTTC. This sequence encodes CSVNWRSGDIQYF.

V is TRBV28 and J is TRBJ2-2, with 10 bases lining up with TRBD1. The germline CDR1 and CDR2 sequences are MDHEN and SYDVKM. V was clipped by 3 bases and J by 5 bases; unmatched bases: 3. The CDR3 extends over 15 amino acids. The CDR3 region is CASSFMDRGTGELFF. The CDR3 bases are TGTGCCAGCAGTTTTATGGACAGGGGGACCGGGGAGCTGTTTTTT.

This clone was seen a handful of times. The chain carries TRBV6-6 and TRBJ1-1; TRBD1 matches at 7 bases. Germline V gene data show CDR1 as MNHNY and CDR2 as SVGAGI (reference sequence). The CDR3 has 13 amino acids. V was pared by 4 bases and J by 3 bases, with 2 bases of the junction left unmatched. For the CDR3, the DNA is TGTGCCAGCAGTTGGCAGGGGGACACTGAAGCTTTCTTT. This codes for CASSWQGDTEAFF.

This clone was observed a handful of times. The V and J genes are TRBV21-1 and TRBJ1-4. TRBV21-1 is a pseudogene locus. The CDR3 has 11 residues. The CDR3 DNA is TGTGCCAGCAGCAAAGTTCAAAAACTGTTTTTT. This encodes CASSKVQKLFF.

The chain has TRBV29-1 and TRBJ2-7; D unresolved. CDR3 size: 12 residues. Germline assignment: CDR1 SQVTM and CDR2 ANQGSEA. V was pared by 7 bases and J by 5 bases, with 15 bases between. The CDR3 coding sequence is TGCAGCGCATCCAGCTCTGTACACGAGCAGTACTTC. It yields the protein CSASSSVHEQYF.

The V call is TRBV7-9, the J call TRBJ2-2, with D maybe TRBD1 (5 bases). V gave up 5 bases and J gave up 4 bases, with 8 bases separating them. Germline CDR1 and CDR2: SEHNR and FQNEAQ (reference sequence). The CDR3 runs 13 residues. The CDR3 sequence: CASSPRGTGELFF. CDR3 in DNA: TGTGCCAGCAGCCCTAGGGGCACCGGGGAGCTGTTTTTT.

This chain joins TRBV5-1 and TRBJ2-1; TRBD1 aligns across 9 bases. V lost 4 bases to trimming and J lost 8 bases; unmatched junction nucleotides: 4. Germline values: CDR1 SGHRS, CDR2 YFSETQ. The CDR3 is 13 amino acids. The CDR3 is CASSIRTGDEQFF. CDR3 DNA: TGCGCCAGCAGCATCCGGACAGGGGATGAGCAGTTCTTC.

The sample holds a few counts of this clone. This chain uses TRBV7-2 with TRBJ2-4; TRBD2 might be the D (6 bases). V lost 3 bases and J lost 7, with 10 bases in between. The germline CDR1 and CDR2 sequences are SGHTA and FQGNSA. The CDR3 extends over 13 amino acids. CDR3 sequence (DNA): TGTGCCAGCAGCTTGGGACTCTCTAACATTCAGTACTTC. Translating it yields CASSLGLSNIQYF.

V is TRBV7-3 and J is TRBJ1-2; 7 bases fit TRBD1. J lost 7 bases, V lost 4 bases, and 6 bases had no gene match. The CDR3 spans 13 residues. Per the germline V gene, CDR1 is SGHTA and CDR2 is FQGTGA. The CDR3 here is CASSSGGPSGYTF. CDR3 in DNA: TGTGCCAGCAGCTCAGGGGGTCCCTCTGGCTACACCTTC.

About this clone itself: Within the sample, other DNA sequences also encode this same CDR3. The J gene is TRBJ2-7, the V gene TRBV2; TRBD1 is a possible D gene (6 bases). CDR3 length equals 13 residues. The ends were cut back, 4 bases at V and 2 bases at J, with 9 bases in the middle. CDR1 and CDR2 from the germline V gene are SNHLY and FYNNEI. This chain's CDR3 is CASSVDRPYEQYF. The CDR3 nucleotides read TGTGCCAGCAGTGTCGACAGGCCCTACGAGCAGTACTTC.

J is TRBJ2-2 and V is TRBV6-5; TRBD1 might be the D (6 bases). V lost 0 bases and J 6 bases, leaving 14 bases between the germline ends. Germline CDR1 is MNHEY and CDR2 is SVGAGI. This CDR3 has 16 amino acids. The CDR3 DNA is TGTGCCAGCAGTTACTCGGGCTCTACAGGGCCCGGGGAGCTGTTTTTT. As protein: CASSYSGSTGPGELFF.

This clone was counted only a few times. The chain carries TRBV27 and TRBJ2-7; possible D gene TRBD1, 6 bases. V was shortened by 6 bases and J by 0 bases, with 6 bases between the two germline ends. Germline CDR1 and CDR2: MNHEY and SMNVEV (reference sequence). The CDR3 is 12 residues long. The chain's CDR3 is CASRGGSYEQYF. In DNA form, the CDR3 reads TGTGCCAGCAGAGGGGGCTCCTACGAGCAGTACTTC.

This clone was picked up a small number of times. The V and J genes are TRBV6-5 and TRBJ2-7; tentatively, D is TRBD2 (6 bases). CDR1 and CDR2 (germline): MNHEY, SVGAGI. Trimming shortened V by 5 bases and J by 0 bases, and 11 bases separated the two germline ends. CDR3 length: 14 amino acids. CDR3 protein: CASSAAGSSYEQYF. Written as DNA, the CDR3 is TGTGCCAGCAGTGCTGCGGGGAGCTCCTACGAGCAGTACTTC.